The 9 T cell receptor beta chains in this list originate from one sample, sequenced in a study of post-analysis software for immune sequencing data. Regarding the study as a whole: TRBV5-6, TRBV5-1 and TRBV20-1 were among several TRBV segments more frequent in patients than controls.

Their specific antigens are unknown. The TCR beta cDNA libraries contained unique molecular identifiers. TCRdb re-derived calls from the PCR reads in MiXCR, one entry per CDR3 protein. The sample holds fewer than 850,000 distinct CDR3 sequences; roughly 30% are singletons and the top ten take about 0.5%. Sequenced input: blood. Receptors originate from a girl aged 5-17 years with multiple sclerosis.

This chain links TRBV5-1 with TRBJ1-1; 7 nucleotides line up with TRBD1. J was trimmed by 3 bases and V by 0 bases; bases with no gene match: 5. The germline V gene encodes CDR1 SGHRS and CDR2 YFSETQ. This CDR3 spans 15 amino acids. CDR3 DNA sequence: TGCGCCAGCAGCTTGGTCCCGACAGGGCACACTGAAGCTTTCTTT. It encodes CASSLVPTGHTEAFF.

On this clonotype itself: A much larger clone lies a single base off, so this may be a read error. V usage is TRBV10-3 and J usage is TRBJ2-5, with TRBD2 matching over 8 bases. The CDR3 contains 14 residues. Per the germline V gene, CDR1 is ENHRY and CDR2 is SYGVKD. The CDR3 region has the DNA TGTGCCACCGGCGGCGGGAGGCCCCAAGAGGCCCAGTACTTC. Its translation is CATGGGRPQEAQYF.

The V and J genes are TRBV7-2 and TRBJ2-7; D remains ambiguous. The germline CDR1 and CDR2 sequences are SGHTA and FQGNSA. The CDR3 covers 14 residues. V lost 2 bases and J lost 3, with 11 bases in between. CDR3 sequence reads: CASSLTGPFYEQYF. CDR3 sequence (DNA): TGTGCCAGCAGCTTAACCGGGCCTTTCTACGAGCAGTACTTC.

This chain connects TRBV5-1 to TRBJ1-2; D is ambiguous. Trimming took off 4 bases at V and 2 bases at J, with 15 bases between the two ends. Germline V gene data show CDR1 as SGHRS and CDR2 as YFSETQ. This CDR3 region has 15 residues. CDR3 amino acids: CASSLEVRPNYGYTF. The CDR3 nucleotides are TGCGCCAGCAGCCTGGAGGTACGACCCAACTATGGCTACACCTTC.

This clonotype was observed a handful of times. V is TRBV6-2 or TRBV6-3 and J is TRBJ1-1, with a possible D match to TRBD1 (6 bases). The length of the CDR3 is 20 residues. The V end was cut by 2 bases, the J end by 2 bases, with 27 bases between. Germline V gene sequence: CDR1 MNHEY, CDR2 SVGEGT. Written as DNA, the CDR3 is TGTGCCAGCAGTTACGCGACCATGGGGACTCGACGGACAGACAACACTGAAGCTTTCTTT. Translating it yields CASSYATMGTRRTDNTEAFF.

This clonotype was detected only a few times. The V gene is TRBV14, the J gene TRBJ2-7; no firm D call. The CDR3 sequence is 15 residues long. Trimming took off 3 bases at V and 5 bases at J, with 17 bases between the two ends. Germline CDR1 is SGHDN and CDR2 is FVKESK. The CDR3 region has the DNA TGTGCCAGCAGCCAGGGTTACAAGACCTTCCACGAGCAGTACTTC. This translates into CASSQGYKTFHEQYF.

The chain recombines TRBV25-1 with TRBJ1-2; TRBD1 is a possible D gene (5 bases). From germline, CDR1 is MGHDK and CDR2 SYGVNS. Trimming cost V 1 base and J 8 bases, with 17 bases left between them. The CDR3 is made up of 15 amino acids. CDR3 sequence reads: CASSELGQGFDGYTF. The CDR3 DNA sequence: TGTGCCAGCAGTGAATTGGGGCAGGGCTTCGACGGCTACACCTTC.

The V call is TRBV12-3 or TRBV12-4, the J call TRBJ2-4; 7 bases agree with TRBD2. The J call may be mistaken, given a closer DNA end match to TRBJ2-7. This CDR3 comprises 14 residues. The CDR3 spells CASSFGGSRHEQYF. DNA of the CDR3: TGTGCCAGCAGTTTCGGCGGGAGTCGGCACGAGCAGTACTTC.

This chain uses TRBV6-1 with TRBJ2-7, with D perhaps matching TRBD1 or TRBD2 (5 bases each). V was pared by 7 bases and J by 4 bases, with 14 bases between. Looked up from germline, CDR1 is MNHNS and CDR2 is SASEGT. The CDR3 extends over 13 amino acids. The DNA of the CDR3 is TGTGCCAGCACGGAGGCAGGGAATTACGAGCAGTACTTC. The encoded protein is CASTEAGNYEQYF.